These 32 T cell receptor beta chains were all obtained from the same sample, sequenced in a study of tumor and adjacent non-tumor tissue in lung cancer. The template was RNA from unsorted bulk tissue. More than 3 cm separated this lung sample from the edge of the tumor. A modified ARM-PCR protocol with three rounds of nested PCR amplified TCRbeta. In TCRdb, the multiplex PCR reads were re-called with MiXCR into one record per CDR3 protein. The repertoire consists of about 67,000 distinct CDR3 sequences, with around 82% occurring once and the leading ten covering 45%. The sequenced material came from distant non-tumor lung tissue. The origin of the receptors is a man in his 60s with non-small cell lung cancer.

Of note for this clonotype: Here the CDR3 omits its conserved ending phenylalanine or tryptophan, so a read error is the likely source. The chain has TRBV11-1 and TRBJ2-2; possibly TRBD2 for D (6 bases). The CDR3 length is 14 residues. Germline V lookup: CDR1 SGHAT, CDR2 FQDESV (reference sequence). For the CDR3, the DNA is TGTGTCAACAGCTATACTAGTGGCACCGGGGGGCTGTTTTCT. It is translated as CVNSYTSGTGGLFS.

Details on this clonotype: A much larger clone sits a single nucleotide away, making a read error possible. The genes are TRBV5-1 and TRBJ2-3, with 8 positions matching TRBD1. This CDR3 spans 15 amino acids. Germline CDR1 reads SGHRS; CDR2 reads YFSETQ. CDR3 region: CASRLQGESTDTHYF. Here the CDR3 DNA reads TGCGCCAGCAGACTACAGGGGGAGAGCACAGATACGCATTATTTT.

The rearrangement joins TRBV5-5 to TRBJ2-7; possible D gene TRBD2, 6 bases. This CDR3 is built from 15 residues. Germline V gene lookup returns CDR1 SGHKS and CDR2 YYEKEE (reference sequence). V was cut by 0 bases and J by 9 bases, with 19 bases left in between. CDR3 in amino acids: CASSLGWGGDYMQYF. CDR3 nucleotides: TGTGCCAGCAGCTTGGGCTGGGGAGGTGACTACATGCAGTACTTC.

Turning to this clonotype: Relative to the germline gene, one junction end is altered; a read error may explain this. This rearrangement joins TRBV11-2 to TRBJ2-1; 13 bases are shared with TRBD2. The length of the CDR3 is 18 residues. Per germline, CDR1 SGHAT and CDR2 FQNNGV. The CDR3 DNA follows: TGTGCCAACAGCTTAGGGACTAGCGGGGACTGGGGGCACAATGAGCAGTTCTTC. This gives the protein CANSLGTSGDWGHNEQFF.

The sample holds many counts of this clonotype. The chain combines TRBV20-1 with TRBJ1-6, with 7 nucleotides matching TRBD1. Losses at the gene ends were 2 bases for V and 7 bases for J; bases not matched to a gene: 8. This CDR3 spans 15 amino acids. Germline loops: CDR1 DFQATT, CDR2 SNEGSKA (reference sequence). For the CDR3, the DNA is TGCAGTGCTAGACCCCTTTCAGGGGGGAATTCACCCCTCCACTTT. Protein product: CSARPLSGGNSPLHF.

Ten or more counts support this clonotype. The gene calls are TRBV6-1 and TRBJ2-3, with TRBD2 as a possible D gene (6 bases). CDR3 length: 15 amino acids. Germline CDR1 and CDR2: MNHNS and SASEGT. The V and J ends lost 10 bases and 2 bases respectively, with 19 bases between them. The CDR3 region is CATSGAGTHTDTQYF. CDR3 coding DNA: TGTGCCACCTCAGGTGCGGGAACCCACACAGATACGCAGTATTTT.

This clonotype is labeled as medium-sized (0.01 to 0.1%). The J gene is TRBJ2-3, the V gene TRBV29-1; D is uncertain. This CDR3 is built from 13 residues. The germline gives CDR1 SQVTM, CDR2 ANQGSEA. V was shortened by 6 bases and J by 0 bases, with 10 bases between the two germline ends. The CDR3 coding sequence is TGCAGCGTCTTAGGGCCTAGCACAGATACGCAGTATTTT. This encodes CSVLGPSTDTQYF.

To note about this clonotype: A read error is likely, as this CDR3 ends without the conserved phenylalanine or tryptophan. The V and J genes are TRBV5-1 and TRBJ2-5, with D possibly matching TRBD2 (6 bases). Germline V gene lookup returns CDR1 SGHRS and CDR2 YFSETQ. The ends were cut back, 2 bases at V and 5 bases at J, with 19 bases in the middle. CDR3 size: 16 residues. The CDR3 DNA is TGCGCCAGCAGCTTTGCTAGCGCCTCTAAGGGGGAGACCCAGTACTCC. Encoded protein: CASSFASASKGETQYS.

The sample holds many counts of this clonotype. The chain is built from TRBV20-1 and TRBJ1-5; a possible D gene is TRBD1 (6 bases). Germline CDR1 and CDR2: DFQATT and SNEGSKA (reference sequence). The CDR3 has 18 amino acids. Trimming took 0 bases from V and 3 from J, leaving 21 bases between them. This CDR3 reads CSARDVRDTGTSNQPQHF. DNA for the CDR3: TGCAGTGCTAGAGATGTCCGGGACACAGGGACGTCCAATCAGCCCCAGCATTTT.

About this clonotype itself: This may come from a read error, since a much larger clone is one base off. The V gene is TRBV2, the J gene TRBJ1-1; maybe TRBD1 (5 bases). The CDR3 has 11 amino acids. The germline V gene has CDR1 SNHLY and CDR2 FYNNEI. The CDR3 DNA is TGTGTCAGCAATTGGGGGGCTGAAGCTTTCTTT. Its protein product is CVSNWGAEAFF.

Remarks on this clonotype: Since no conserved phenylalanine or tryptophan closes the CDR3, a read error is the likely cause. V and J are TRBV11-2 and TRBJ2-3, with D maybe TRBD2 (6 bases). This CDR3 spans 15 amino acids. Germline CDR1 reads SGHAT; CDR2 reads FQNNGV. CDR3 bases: TGTGCCTGCAGCCAAGCGACTAGTCAAACAGATACGCAGTATCTT. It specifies CACSQATSQTDTQYL.

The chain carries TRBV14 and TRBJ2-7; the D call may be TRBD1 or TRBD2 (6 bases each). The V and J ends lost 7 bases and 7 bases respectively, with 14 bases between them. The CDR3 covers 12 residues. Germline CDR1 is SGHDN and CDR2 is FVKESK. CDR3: CASIPGAGEQYF. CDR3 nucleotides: TGTGCCAGCATCCCGGGGGCGGGGGAGCAGTACTTC.

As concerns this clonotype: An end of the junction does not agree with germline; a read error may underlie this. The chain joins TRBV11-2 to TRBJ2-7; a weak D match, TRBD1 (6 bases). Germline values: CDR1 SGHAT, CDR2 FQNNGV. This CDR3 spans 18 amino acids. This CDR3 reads CTSSSNRERKQGPYEQYF. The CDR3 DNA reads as TGTACCAGCAGCTCAAATAGAGAACGGAAACAGGGCCCCTACGAGCAGTACTTC.

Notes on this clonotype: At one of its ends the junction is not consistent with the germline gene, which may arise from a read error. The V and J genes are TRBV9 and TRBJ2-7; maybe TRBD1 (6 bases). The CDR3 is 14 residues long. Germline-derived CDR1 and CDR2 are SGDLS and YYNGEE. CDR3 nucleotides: TGTGCCAACAGCGTCGGACAGCCCGCCTACGAGCAGTACTTC. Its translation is CANSVGQPAYEQYF. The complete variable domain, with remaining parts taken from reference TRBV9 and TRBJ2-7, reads DSGVTQTPKHLITATGQRVTLRCSPRSGDLSVYWYQQSLDQGLQFLIQYYNGEERAKGNILERFSAQQFPDLHSELNLSSLELGDSALYFCANSVGQPAYEQYFGPGTRLTVT.

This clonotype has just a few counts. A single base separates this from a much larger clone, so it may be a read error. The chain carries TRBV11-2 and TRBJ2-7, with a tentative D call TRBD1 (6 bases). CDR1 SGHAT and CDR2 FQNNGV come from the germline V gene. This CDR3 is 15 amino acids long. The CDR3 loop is CASSLDSGDRYEEYF. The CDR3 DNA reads TGTGCCAGCAGCTTAGACTCAGGGGACCGCTACGAGGAGTACTTC.

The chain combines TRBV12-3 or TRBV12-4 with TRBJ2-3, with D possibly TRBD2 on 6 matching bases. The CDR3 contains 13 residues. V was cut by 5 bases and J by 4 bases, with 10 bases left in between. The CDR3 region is CASSPRLADTQYF. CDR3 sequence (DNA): TGTGCCAGCAGTCCTAGACTAGCAGATACGCAGTATTTT.

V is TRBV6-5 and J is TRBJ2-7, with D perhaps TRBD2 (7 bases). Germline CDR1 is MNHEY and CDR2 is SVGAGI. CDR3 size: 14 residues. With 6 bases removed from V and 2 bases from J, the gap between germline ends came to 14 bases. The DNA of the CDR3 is TGTGCCAGCAGAGGAGGGGGAGGGACCTACGAGCAGTACTTC. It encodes CASRGGGGTYEQYF.

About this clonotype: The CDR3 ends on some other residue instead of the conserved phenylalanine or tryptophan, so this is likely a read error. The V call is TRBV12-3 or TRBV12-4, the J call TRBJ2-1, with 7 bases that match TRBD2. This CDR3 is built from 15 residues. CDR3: CARSFPQRDHNVQFL. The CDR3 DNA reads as TGTGCCAGAAGTTTCCCTCAGCGGGACCACAATGTACAGTTCTTA.

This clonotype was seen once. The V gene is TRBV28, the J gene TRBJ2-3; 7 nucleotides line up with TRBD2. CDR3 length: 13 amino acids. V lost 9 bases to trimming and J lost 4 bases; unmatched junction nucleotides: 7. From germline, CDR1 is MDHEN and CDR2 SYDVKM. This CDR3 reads CASKTGGPDTQYF. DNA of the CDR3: TGTGCCAGTAAAACGGGAGGCCCAGATACGCAGTATTTT.

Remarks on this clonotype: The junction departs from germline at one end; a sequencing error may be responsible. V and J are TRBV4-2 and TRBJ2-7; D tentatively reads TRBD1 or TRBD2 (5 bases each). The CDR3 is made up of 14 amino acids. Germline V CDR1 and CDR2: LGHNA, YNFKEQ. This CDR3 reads CASNPTEGRDEQCF. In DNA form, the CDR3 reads TGTGCCAGCAACCCGACAGAGGGTAGGGACGAGCAGTGCTTC.

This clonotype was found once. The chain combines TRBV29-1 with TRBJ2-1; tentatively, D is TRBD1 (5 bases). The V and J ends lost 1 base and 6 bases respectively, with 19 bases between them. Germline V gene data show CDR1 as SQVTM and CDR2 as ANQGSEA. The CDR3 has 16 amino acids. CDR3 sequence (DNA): TGCAGCGTTGAAGTCCTGGCCGGGTCAGGGTTCAATGAGCAGTTCTTC. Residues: CSVEVLAGSGFNEQFF.

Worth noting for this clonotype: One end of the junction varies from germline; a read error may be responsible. The CDR3 DNA sequence: TGTGCCAGCAGTATCGTTTCGGGCACAGATACGCGGTATTTT. Translating gives CASSIVSGTDTRYF. This sequence joins TRBV28 and TRBJ2-3; D gene unclear. CDR1 MDHEN and CDR2 SYDVKM come from the germline V gene. This CDR3 contains 14 residues.

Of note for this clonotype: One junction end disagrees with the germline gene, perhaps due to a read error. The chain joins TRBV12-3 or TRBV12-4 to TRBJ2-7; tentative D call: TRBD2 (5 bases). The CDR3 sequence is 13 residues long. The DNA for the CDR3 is TGTGCTAGCAGTGACGAATACGACTACGATCAGTACTTC. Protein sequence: CASSDEYDYDQYF.

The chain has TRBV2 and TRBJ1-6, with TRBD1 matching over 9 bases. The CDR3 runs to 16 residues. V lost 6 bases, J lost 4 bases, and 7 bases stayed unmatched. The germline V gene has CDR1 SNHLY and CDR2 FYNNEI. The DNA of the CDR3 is TGTGCCAGCAGATTTTCGACAGGGGGATATAATTCACCCCTCCACTTT. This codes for CASRFSTGGYNSPLHF.

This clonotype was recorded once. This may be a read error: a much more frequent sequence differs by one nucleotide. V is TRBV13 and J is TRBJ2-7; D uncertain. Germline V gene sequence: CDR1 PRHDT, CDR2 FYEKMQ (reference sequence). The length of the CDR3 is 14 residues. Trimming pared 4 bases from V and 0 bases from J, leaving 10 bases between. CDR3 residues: CASSSVQSSYEQYF. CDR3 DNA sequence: TGTGCCAGCAGCTCCGTTCAAAGCTCCTACGAGCAGTACTTC.

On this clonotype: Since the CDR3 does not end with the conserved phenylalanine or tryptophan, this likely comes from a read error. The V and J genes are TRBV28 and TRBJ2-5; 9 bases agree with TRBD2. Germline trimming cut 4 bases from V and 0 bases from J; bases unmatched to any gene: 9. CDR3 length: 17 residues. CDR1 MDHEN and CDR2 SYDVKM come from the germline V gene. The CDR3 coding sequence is TGTGCCAGCAGTTCTAGGACTAGCGATAAGTACCAAGAGACCCAGTACTTA. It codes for CASSSRTSDKYQETQYL.

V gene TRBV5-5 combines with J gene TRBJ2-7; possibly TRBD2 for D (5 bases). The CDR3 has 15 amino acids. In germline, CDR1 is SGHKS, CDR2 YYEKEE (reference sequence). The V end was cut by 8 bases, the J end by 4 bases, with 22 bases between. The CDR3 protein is CASNPWPGMGYEQYF. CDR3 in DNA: TGTGCCAGTAACCCCTGGCCGGGGATGGGGTACGAGCAGTACTTC. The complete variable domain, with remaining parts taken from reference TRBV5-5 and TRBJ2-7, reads DAGVTQSPTHLIKTRGQQVTLRCSPISGHKSVSWYQQVLGQGPQFIFQYYEKEERGRGNFPDRFSARQFPNYSSELNVNALLLGDSALYLCASNPWPGMGYEQYFGPGTRLTVT.

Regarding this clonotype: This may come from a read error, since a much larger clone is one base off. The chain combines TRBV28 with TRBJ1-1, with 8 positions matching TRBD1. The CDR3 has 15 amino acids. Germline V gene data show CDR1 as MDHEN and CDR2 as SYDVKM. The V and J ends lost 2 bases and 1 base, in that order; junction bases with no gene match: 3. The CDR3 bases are TGTGCCAGCAGTTTAATTGGACAGGGGAACACTGAAGCTTTCTTT. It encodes CASSLIGQGNTEAFF.

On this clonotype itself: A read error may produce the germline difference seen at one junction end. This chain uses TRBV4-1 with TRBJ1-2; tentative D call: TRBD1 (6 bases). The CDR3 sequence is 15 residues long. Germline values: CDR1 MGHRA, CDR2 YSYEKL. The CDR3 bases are TGCGCCAGCAACCAAGTCCGACAAGGGGGCTATGGCTACACCTTC. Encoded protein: CASNQVRQGGYGYTF.

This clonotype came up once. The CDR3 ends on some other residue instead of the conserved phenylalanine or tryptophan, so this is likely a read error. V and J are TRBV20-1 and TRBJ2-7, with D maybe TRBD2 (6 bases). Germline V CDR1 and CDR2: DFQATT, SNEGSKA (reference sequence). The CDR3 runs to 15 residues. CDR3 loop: CIARGRAGPSYEQYL. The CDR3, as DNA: TGCATTGCTAGAGGCAGGGCGGGACCTTCCTACGAGCAGTACCTC.

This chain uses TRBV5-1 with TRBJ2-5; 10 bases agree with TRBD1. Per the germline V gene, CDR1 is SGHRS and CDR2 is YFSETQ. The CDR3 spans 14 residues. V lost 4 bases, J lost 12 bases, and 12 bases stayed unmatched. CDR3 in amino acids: CASSPRTGGETKYF. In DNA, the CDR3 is TGCGCCAGCAGCCCACGGACAGGGGGAGAGACAAAGTACTTC. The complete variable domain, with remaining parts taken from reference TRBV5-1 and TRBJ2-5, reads KAGVTQTPRYLIKTRGQQVTLSCSPISGHRSVSWYQQTPGQGLQFLFEYFSETQRNKGNFPGRFSGRQFSNSRSEMNVSTLELGDSALYLCASSPRTGGETKYFGPGTRLLVL.

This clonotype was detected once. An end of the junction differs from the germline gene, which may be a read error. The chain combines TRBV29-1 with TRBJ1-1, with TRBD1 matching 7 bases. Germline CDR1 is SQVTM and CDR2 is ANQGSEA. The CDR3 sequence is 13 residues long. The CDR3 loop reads CSASAGGNTESFF. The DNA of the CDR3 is TGTAGCGCCTCGGCAGGGGGGAACACTGAATCATTCTTT.